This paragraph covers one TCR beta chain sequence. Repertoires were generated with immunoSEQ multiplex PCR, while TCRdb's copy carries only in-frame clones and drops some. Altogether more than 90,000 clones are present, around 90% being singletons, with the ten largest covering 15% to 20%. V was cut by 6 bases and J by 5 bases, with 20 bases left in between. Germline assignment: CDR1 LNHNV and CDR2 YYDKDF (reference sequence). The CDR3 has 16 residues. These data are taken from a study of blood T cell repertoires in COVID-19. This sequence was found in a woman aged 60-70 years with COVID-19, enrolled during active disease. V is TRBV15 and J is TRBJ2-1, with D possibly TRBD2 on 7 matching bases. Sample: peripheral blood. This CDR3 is CATRSRLGGGHNEQFF. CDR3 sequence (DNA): TGTGCCACCAGATCGAGACTGGGGGGGGGCCACAATGAGCAGTTCTTC.